These 29 T cell receptor beta chains originate from one sample sequenced in a study of cytomegalovirus exposure and HLA in healthy donors. With 60 Vbeta and 13 Jbeta primers, the PCR was carried out. Some clones are missing from TCRdb's copy, which holds only in-frame ones; the method was immunoSEQ multiplex PCR. This sample carries around 130,000 clones, over 70% of them seen once, and the ten largest clones take approximately 2%. The sequenced sample consisted of PBMCs. Receptors originate from a woman aged 40 to 50 in good health and CMV-seropositive.

The rearrangement links TRBV30 to TRBJ2-5; tentative D call: TRBD2 (6 bases). Trimming cost V 2 bases and J 3 bases, with 16 bases left between them. CDR3 length: 15 residues. Germline CDR1 reads GTSNPN; CDR2 reads SVGIG (reference sequence). Here the CDR3 DNA reads TGTGCCTGGAGTTGGGCGGGGAAAGCTAAAGAGACCCAGTACTTC. Protein sequence: CAWSWAGKAKETQYF.

J is TRBJ2-7 and V is TRBV19, with 9 bases identical to TRBD1. V dropped 8 bases and J dropped 3; count of bases not matched to a gene: 5. In germline, CDR1 is LNHDA, CDR2 SQIVND (reference sequence). CDR3 length equals 13 residues. The CDR3 DNA is TGTGCCAGTGGAGACAGGGGGGGCTACGAGCAGTACTTC. The encoded protein is CASGDRGGYEQYF. Drawing the rest from reference TRBV19 and TRBJ2-7, the complete variable domain is DGGITQSPKYLFRKEGQNVTLSCEQNLNHDAMYWYRQDPGQGLRLIYYSQIVNDFQKGDIAEGYSVSREKKESFPLTVTSAQKNPTAFYLCASGDRGGYEQYFGPGTRLTVT.

J is TRBJ1-3 and V is TRBV7-3; 7 nucleotides line up with TRBD1. CDR1 SGHTA and CDR2 FQGTGA come from the germline V gene. CDR3 length: 15 amino acids. The V gene end was trimmed by 4 bases and the J gene end by 2 bases; junction bases not matched to a gene: 5. The CDR3 DNA reads TGTGCCAGCAGCTATGGGACAGCGGCTGGAAACACCATATATTTT. It translates to CASSYGTAAGNTIYF.

The chain has TRBV9 and TRBJ2-2; D uncertain. The CDR3 extends over 15 amino acids. V was shortened by 2 bases and J by 0 bases, with 8 bases between the two germline ends. Per the germline V gene, CDR1 is SGDLS and CDR2 is YYNGEE. CDR3 loop: CASSVAQSNTGELFF. DNA for the CDR3: TGTGCCAGCAGCGTGGCCCAGTCGAACACCGGGGAGCTGTTTTTT.

The chain has TRBV5-4 and TRBJ2-5; 12 bases map to TRBD2. The end of the DNA aligns better with TRBJ2-7, so the J call may be wrong. The germline V gene encodes CDR1 SGHNT and CDR2 YYREEE (reference sequence). The CDR3 is 16 residues long. The CDR3 nucleotides are TGTGCCAGCAGCCCCGGGACTAGCGGGTCAACCTACGAGCAGTACTTC. Its protein product is CASSPGTSGSTYEQYF.

The rearrangement links TRBV11-2 to TRBJ2-7; the match to TRBD1 covers 9 bases. Germline V gene lookup returns CDR1 SGHAT and CDR2 FQNNGV. After removal of 6 bases from V and 0 bases from J, the junction contained 12 bases not matched to a gene. The CDR3 is 17 amino acids. CDR3 coding DNA: TGTGCCAGCAGTCCCACGTCCGGGACAGGGAGCTCCTACGAGCAGTACTTC. It translates to CASSPTSGTGSSYEQYF.

This sequence joins TRBV7-2 and TRBJ2-2; TRBD2 is a possible D gene (5 bases). Germline V CDR1 and CDR2: SGHTA, FQGNSA. Trimming removed 1 base from V and 5 bases from J, with 23 bases in between. This CDR3 contains 19 residues. The CDR3 reads CASSLDPAGIIGQTGELFF. Here the CDR3 DNA reads TGTGCCAGCAGCTTAGACCCAGCCGGGATCATAGGGCAAACCGGGGAGCTGTTTTTT.

This clone has just a few counts. V gene TRBV7-3 combines with J gene TRBJ2-1; 10 bases match TRBD2. The V gene end was trimmed by 3 bases and the J gene end by 5 bases; junction bases not matched to a gene: 1. Germline V gene data show CDR1 as SGHTA and CDR2 as FQGTGA. The CDR3 consists of 14 residues. CDR3 region: CASSFTSGDNEQFF. DNA of the CDR3: TGTGCCAGCAGCTTCACTAGCGGGGACAATGAGCAGTTCTTC.

The chain has TRBV18 and TRBJ1-1; tentative D call: TRBD1 (6 bases). The V gene's germline CDR1 is KGHSH and CDR2 LQKENI. The CDR3 contains 15 residues. V lost 3 bases to trimming and J lost 3 bases, with 14 bases between them. The DNA of the CDR3 is TGTGCCAGCTCACCCCACGAGGGGGGGTACACTGAAGCTTTCTTT. This gives the protein CASSPHEGGYTEAFF.

The chain links TRBV15 to TRBJ2-2; a possible D gene is TRBD2 (5 bases). Germline loops: CDR1 LNHNV, CDR2 YYDKDF (reference sequence). V lost 3 bases, J lost 8 bases, and 19 bases lay in between. CDR3 length: 16 residues. The CDR3 nucleotides read TGTGCCACCAGCAGGACGATAGAGGGAGTGGCAGGGGAGCTGTTTTTT. It translates to CATSRTIEGVAGELFF.

This clone was picked up a small number of times. This chain uses TRBV15 with TRBJ2-5; 10 bases are a match to TRBD2. Germline V gives CDR1 LNHNV, CDR2 YYDKDF (reference sequence). J lost 1 base, V lost 0 bases, and 11 bases had no gene match. CDR3 length: 19 amino acids. The chain's CDR3 is CATSRDQRGGGLGQETQYF. The CDR3 DNA sequence: TGTGCCACCAGCAGAGATCAGCGGGGGGGCGGGTTGGGCCAAGAGACCCAGTACTTC.

The J gene is TRBJ2-2, the V gene TRBV7-6, with D possibly matching TRBD2 (6 bases). Per germline, CDR1 SGHVS and CDR2 FNYEAQ. The V end was cut by 4 bases, the J end by 5 bases, with 17 bases between. The CDR3 is made up of 16 amino acids. CDR3 in amino acids: CASSSRDSPLTGELFF. CDR3 coding DNA: TGTGCCAGCAGCTCCCGGGACTCCCCATTGACCGGGGAGCTGTTTTTT.

This chain joins TRBV5-6 and TRBJ2-1, with 11 bases matching TRBD1. The J segment lost 8 bases and the V segment lost 4 bases, leaving 8 bases of the junction unmatched. Germline V gives CDR1 SGHDT, CDR2 YYEEEE. This CDR3 comprises 15 residues. This CDR3 reads CASSERDRGIYEQFF. The DNA for the CDR3 is TGTGCCAGCAGCGAAAGGGACAGGGGGATATATGAGCAGTTCTTC.

This clone came up once. The chain recombines TRBV19 with TRBJ2-7, with TRBD1 matching over 7 bases. The CDR3 totals 14 residues. The V gene end was trimmed by 5 bases and the J gene end by 3 bases; junction bases not matched to a gene: 7. Germline values: CDR1 LNHDA, CDR2 SQIVND (reference sequence). The CDR3 sequence: CASSVGDSYYEQYF. CDR3 nucleotides: TGTGCCAGTAGTGTTGGGGACAGCTACTACGAGCAGTACTTC.

This chain joins TRBV5-4 and TRBJ1-3; D is possibly TRBD1 (5 bases). Germline values: CDR1 SGHNT, CDR2 YYREEE (reference sequence). The CDR3 covers 13 residues. V was trimmed by 2 bases and J by 4 bases, leaving 7 bases between them. The DNA of the CDR3 is TGTGCCAGCAGCTTTGACAGAGGAAACACCATATATTTT. This codes for CASSFDRGNTIYF.

This clone was seen only a few times. Other DNA sequences in the same sample also yield this CDR3. Here the CDR3 reads CASSLGGGETQYF. DNA of the CDR3: TGCGCCAGCAGCTTGGGTGGAGGGGAGACCCAGTACTTC. The chain joins TRBV5-1 to TRBJ2-5, with D possibly TRBD2 on 6 matching bases. Germline CDR1 reads SGHRS; CDR2 reads YFSETQ. This CDR3 spans 13 amino acids. V gave up 0 bases and J gave up 5 bases, with 8 bases separating them. Drawing the rest from reference TRBV5-1 and TRBJ2-5, the complete variable domain is KAGVTQTPRYLIKTRGQQVTLSCSPISGHRSVSWYQQTPGQGLQFLFEYFSETQRNKGNFPGRFSGRQFSNSRSEMNVSTLELGDSALYLCASSLGGGETQYFGPGTRLLVL.

V usage is TRBV4-3 and J usage is TRBJ2-3; 7 nucleotides match TRBD1. The CDR3 is 16 amino acids. In germline, CDR1 is LGHNA, CDR2 YSLEER. Losses at the gene ends were 0 bases for V and 2 bases for J; bases not matched to a gene: 5. CDR3 sequence: CASSQDRTGSTDTQYF. CDR3 sequence (DNA): TGCGCCAGCAGCCAAGATCGGACAGGATCCACAGATACGCAGTATTTT.

The J gene is TRBJ2-3, the V gene TRBV7-3; 9 nucleotides agree with TRBD2. This CDR3 region has 16 residues. CDR1 is SGHTA, CDR2 FQGTGA, per germline. V dropped 4 bases and J dropped 4; count of bases not matched to a gene: 9. This CDR3 is CASSSPAGGFADTQYF. The CDR3 nucleotides are TGTGCCAGCAGCTCCCCAGCGGGGGGCTTCGCAGATACGCAGTATTTT.

The genes are TRBV6-1 and TRBJ1-5; possibly TRBD1 for D (5 bases). Trimming removed 8 bases at V and 7 bases at J, with 15 bases between. The CDR3 totals 13 residues. The germline V gene has CDR1 MNHNS and CDR2 SASEGT. The CDR3 DNA reads TGTGCCAGCTCCGCGCAGGGCAGGCAGCCCCAGCATTTT. Translated, it gives CASSAQGRQPQHF.

This chain joins TRBV2 and TRBJ1-5, with TRBD1 matching over 9 bases. Per germline, CDR1 SNHLY and CDR2 FYNNEI. V lost 5 bases, J lost 0 bases, and 2 bases stayed unmatched. This CDR3 is built from 15 residues. CDR3 residues: CASSRQGDSNQPQHF. DNA of the CDR3: TGTGCCAGCAGTCGACAGGGGGATAGCAATCAGCCCCAGCATTTT. Full variable domain (missing parts from reference TRBV2 and TRBJ1-5): EPEVTQTPSHQVTQMGQEVILRCVPISNHLYFYWYRQILGQKVEFLVSFYNNEISEKSEIFDDQFSVERPDGSNFTLKIRSTKLEDSAMYFCASSRQGDSNQPQHFGDGTRLSIL.

This clone turned up a few times. V and J are TRBV30 and TRBJ1-5; a possible D gene is TRBD1 (5 bases). Deletions cut 2 bases from V and 3 bases from J, with 8 bases between. Germline V gene lookup returns CDR1 GTSNPN and CDR2 SVGIG (reference sequence). This CDR3 contains 13 residues. The CDR3, as DNA: TGTGCCTGGAGTTCACAGGACAATCAGCCCCAGCATTTT. Protein product: CAWSSQDNQPQHF. The entire variable domain, with the rest obtained from reference TRBV30 and TRBJ1-5, is as follows: SQTIHQWPATLVQPVGSPLSLECTVEGTSNPNLYWYRQAAGRGLQLLFYSVGIGQISSEVPQNLSASRPQDRQFILSSKKLLLSDSGFYLCAWSSQDNQPQHFGDGTRLSIL.

This clone came up many times. The chain recombines TRBV2 with TRBJ1-1; perhaps TRBD1 as D (6 bases). With 6 bases removed from V and 1 base from J, the gap between germline ends came to 12 bases. The CDR3 runs 14 residues. The germline gives CDR1 SNHLY, CDR2 FYNNEI. CDR3 sequence reads: CASREQGANTEAFF. The CDR3, as DNA: TGTGCCAGCAGGGAACAGGGTGCGAACACTGAAGCTTTCTTT.

The J gene is TRBJ2-1, the V gene TRBV7-2, with 9 bases lining up with TRBD1. This CDR3 is built from 16 residues. The J segment lost 7 bases and the V segment lost 4 bases, leaving 11 bases of the junction unmatched. Germline V gives CDR1 SGHTA, CDR2 FQGNSA. The CDR3 DNA follows: TGTGCCAGCAGCTCCCGCTCCGGGACAGGGTATAATGAGCAGTTCTTC. It codes for CASSSRSGTGYNEQFF.

V usage is TRBV18 and J usage is TRBJ1-3, with D possibly TRBD1 on 5 matching bases. CDR3 length: 16 residues. Germline CDR1 KGHSH, CDR2 LQKENI. Trimming cost V 5 bases and J 0 bases, with 14 bases left between them. The CDR3 loop reads CASSFGAQGSGNTIYF. Written as DNA, the CDR3 is TGTGCCAGCTCATTCGGAGCGCAGGGCTCTGGAAACACCATATATTTT.

A few counts support this clone. DNA of the CDR3: TGTGCCAGCAGCCCCGGGACAGTTCTTCGCGAGCAGTACTTC. Amino acid sequence: CASSPGTVLREQYF. J is TRBJ2-7 and V is TRBV5-6, with TRBD1 matching over 7 bases. Germline V gene data show CDR1 as SGHDT and CDR2 as YYEEEE. The CDR3 has 14 residues. V trimming: 4 bases; J trimming: 6 bases; junction bases outside the gene matches: 10.

CDR3 sequence (DNA): TGTGCCAGCAGTGAATTTGGGGAGGTGAACACTGAAGCTTTCTTT. This sequence encodes CASSEFGEVNTEAFF. This sequence joins TRBV25-1 and TRBJ1-1; D is unclear. V shed 1 base and J shed 0 bases, with 9 bases lying between them. The CDR3 runs to 15 residues. From germline, CDR1 is MGHDK and CDR2 SYGVNS.

This clone was seen only once. This chain joins TRBV6-1 and TRBJ1-2, with D possibly being TRBD1 (6 bases). CDR1 is MNHNS, CDR2 SASEGT, per germline. The CDR3 totals 14 residues. Trimming left V 4 bases short and J 3 bases short, with 12 bases between. The chain's CDR3 is CASSADRRHYGYTF. In DNA form, the CDR3 reads TGTGCCAGCAGTGCCGACAGGAGACACTATGGCTACACCTTC.

The chain uses TRBV5-1 and TRBJ2-1; the D is unclear. V was shortened by 3 bases and J by 0 bases, with 7 bases between the two germline ends. CDR1 is SGHRS and CDR2 is YFSETQ in the germline V gene. CDR3 size: 14 residues. CDR3 coding DNA: TGCGCCAGCAGCTCGGGTGACTCCTACAATGAGCAGTTCTTC. Translating it yields CASSSGDSYNEQFF.

V gene TRBV5-6 combines with J gene TRBJ1-2, with a weak D call TRBD1 (5 bases). The CDR3 sequence is 15 residues long. Germline CDR1 reads SGHDT; CDR2 reads YYEEEE. V shed 3 bases and J shed 5 bases, with 17 bases lying between them. The CDR3 DNA is TGTGCCAGCAGCTACCCGGGGCTTGGGGGGTATGGCTACACCTTC. Amino acid sequence: CASSYPGLGGYGYTF.